This T cell receptor (beta chain) was sequenced for a study of blood T cell repertoires in COVID-19. Overall study: Acute and convalescent COVID-19 specimens originated in the United States, Italy and Spain. The cDNA or gDNA used as material had been derived from T cells, B-cell-depleted T cells, or PBMCs.

The CDR3 runs to 13 residues. Germline CDR1 SGHTA, CDR2 FQGNSA. V was clipped by 5 bases and J by 6 bases; unmatched bases: 6. Original handling: Estimation of nucleated cell counts relied on the amplification of reference gene primers. The repertoire was sequenced with immunoSEQ multiplex PCR; TCRdb's copy has only in-frame clones and lacks some. V and J calls and clone size follow that table, whereas D and trimming were derived from the DNA. The table includes under 95,000 clones, around 90% detected once. The sequence was obtained from a woman between 50 and 59 years old with acute or convalescent COVID-19. Input material: peripheral blood. The J gene is TRBJ1-1, the V gene TRBV7-2, with 7 bases fitting TRBD1. This CDR3 reads CASSTNRGSEAFF. The CDR3 coding sequence is TGTGCCAGCAGCACCAACAGGGGCTCTGAAGCTTTCTTT.